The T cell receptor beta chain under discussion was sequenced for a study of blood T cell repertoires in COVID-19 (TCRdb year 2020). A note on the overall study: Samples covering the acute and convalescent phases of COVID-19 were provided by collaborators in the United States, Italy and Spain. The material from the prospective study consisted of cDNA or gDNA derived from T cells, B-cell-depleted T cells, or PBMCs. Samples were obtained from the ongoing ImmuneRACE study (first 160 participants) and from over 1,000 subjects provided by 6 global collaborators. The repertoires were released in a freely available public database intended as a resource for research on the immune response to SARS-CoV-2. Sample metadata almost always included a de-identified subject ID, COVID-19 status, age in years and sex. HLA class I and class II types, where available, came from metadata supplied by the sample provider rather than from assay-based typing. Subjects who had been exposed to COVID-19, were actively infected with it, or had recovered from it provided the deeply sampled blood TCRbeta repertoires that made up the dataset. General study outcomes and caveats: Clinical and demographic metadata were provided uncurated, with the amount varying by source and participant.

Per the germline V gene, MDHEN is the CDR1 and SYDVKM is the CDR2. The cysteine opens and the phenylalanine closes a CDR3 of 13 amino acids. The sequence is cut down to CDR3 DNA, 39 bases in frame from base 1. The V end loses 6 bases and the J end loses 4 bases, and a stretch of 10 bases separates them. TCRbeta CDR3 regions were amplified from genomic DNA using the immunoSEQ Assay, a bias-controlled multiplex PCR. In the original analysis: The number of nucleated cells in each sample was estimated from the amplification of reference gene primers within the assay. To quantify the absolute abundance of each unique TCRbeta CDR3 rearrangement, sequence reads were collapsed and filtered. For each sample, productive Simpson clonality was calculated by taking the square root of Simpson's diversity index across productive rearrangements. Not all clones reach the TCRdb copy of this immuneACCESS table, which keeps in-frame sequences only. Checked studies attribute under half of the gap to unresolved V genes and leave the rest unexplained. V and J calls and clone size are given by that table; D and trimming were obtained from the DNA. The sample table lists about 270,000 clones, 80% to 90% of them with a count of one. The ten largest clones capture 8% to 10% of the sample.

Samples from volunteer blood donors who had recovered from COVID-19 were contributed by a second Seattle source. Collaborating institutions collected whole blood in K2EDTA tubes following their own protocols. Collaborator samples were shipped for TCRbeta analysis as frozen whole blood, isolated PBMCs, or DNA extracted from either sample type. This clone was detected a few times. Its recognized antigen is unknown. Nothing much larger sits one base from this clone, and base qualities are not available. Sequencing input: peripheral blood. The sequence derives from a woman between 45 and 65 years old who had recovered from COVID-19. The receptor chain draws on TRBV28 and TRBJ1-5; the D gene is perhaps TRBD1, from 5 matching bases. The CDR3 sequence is CASRRRGNQPQHF. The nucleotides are TGTGCCAGCAGGCGGCGGGGGAATCAGCCCCAGCATTTT.